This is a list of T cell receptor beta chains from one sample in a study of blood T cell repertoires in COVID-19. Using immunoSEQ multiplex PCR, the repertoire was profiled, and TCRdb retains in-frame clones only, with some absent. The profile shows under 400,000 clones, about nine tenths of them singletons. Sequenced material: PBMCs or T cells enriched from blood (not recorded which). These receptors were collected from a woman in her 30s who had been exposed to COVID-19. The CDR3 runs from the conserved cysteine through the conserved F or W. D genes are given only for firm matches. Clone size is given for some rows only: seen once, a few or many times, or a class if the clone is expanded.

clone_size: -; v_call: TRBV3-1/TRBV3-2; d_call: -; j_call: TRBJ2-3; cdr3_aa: CASSQVGGGVSPDTQYF; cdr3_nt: TGTGCCAGCAGCCAAGTCGGAGGGGGCGTATCGCCAGATACGCAGTATTTT
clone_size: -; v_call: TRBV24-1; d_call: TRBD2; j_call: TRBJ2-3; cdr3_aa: CATSDRLAGGYDTQYF; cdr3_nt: TGTGCCACCAGTGACCGACTAGCGGGAGGTTACGATACGCAGTATTTT
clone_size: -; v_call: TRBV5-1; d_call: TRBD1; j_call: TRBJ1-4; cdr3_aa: CASSLDSTGFGEKLFF; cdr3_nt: TGCGCCAGCAGCCTGGACTCGACAGGGTTTGGCGAAAAACTGTTTTTT
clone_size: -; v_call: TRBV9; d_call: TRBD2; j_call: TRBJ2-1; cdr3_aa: CASSAMLAGEGSYNEQFF; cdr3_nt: TGTGCCAGCAGCGCCATGCTAGCGGGAGAAGGCTCCTACAATGAGCAGTTCTTC
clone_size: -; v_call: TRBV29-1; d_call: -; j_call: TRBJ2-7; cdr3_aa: CSGRRDYEQYF; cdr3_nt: TGCAGCGGGAGGCGGGATTACGAGCAGTACTTC
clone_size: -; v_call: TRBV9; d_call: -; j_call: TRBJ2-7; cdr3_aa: CASSVGQISYEQYF; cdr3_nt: TGTGCCAGCAGCGTAGGACAGATCTCCTACGAGCAGTACTTC
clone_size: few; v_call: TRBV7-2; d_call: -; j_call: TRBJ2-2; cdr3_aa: CASSLRIGTTRTGELFF; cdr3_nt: TGTGCCAGCAGCTTAAGGATCGGGACAACGAGGACCGGGGAGCTGTTTTTT
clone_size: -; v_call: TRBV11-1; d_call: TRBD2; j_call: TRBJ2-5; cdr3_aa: CASSPRWGGETQYF; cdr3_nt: TGTGCCAGCAGCCCCCGGTGGGGGGGAGAGACCCAGTACTTC
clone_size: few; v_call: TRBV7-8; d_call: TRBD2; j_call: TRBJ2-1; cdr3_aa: CASSHSGSPYNEQFF; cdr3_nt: TGTGCCAGCAGCCACAGCGGGAGTCCCTACAATGAGCAGTTCTTC
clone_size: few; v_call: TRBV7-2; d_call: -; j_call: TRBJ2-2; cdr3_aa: CASSLVGAGELFF; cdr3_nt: TGTGCCAGCAGCTTAGTAGGGGCCGGGGAGCTGTTTTTT
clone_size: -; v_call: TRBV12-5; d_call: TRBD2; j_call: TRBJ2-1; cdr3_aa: CASGIAGGAYNEQFF; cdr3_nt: TGTGCTAGTGGCATAGCGGGAGGAGCCTACAATGAGCAGTTCTTC
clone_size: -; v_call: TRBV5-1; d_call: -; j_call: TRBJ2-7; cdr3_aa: CASQIRAGAYEQYF; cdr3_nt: TGCGCCAGCCAAATTAGGGCAGGGGCCTACGAGCAGTACTTC
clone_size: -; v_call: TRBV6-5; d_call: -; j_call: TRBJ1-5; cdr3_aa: CASRAVTASNQPQHF; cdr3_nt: TGTGCCAGCAGGGCGGTGACAGCTTCTAATCAGCCCCAGCATTTT
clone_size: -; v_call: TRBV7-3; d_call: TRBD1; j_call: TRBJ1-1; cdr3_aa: CASSTRQGATEAFF; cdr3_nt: TGTGCCAGCAGCACCCGACAGGGAGCCACTGAAGCTTTCTTT
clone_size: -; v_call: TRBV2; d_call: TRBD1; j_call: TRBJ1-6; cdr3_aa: CASLRTGDYNSPLHF; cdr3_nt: TGTGCCAGCCTACGGACAGGGGACTATAATTCACCCCTCCACTTT